A single sample is the source of the 19 T cell receptor beta chains below, sequenced in a study of a mutant IDH1 vaccine in newly diagnosed glioma. Time point in this sample: baseline, week 1 (first vaccination visit). The treatment is: pre-vaccination baseline after standard-of-care therapy. TCRdb's table, derived via immunoSEQ multiplex PCR, lists solely in-frame clones and lacks some. The sample has about 33,000 clones; 88% are singletons. Sequencing was performed on PBMCs, taken from a glioma patient treated with radiotherapy, temozolomide or both. These receptors originate from a woman aged 40 to 50 with glioma.

The chain has TRBV28 and TRBJ1-5; 7 bases match TRBD1. Germline loops: CDR1 MDHEN, CDR2 SYDVKM. J lost 13 bases, V lost 4 bases, and 10 bases had no gene match. The CDR3 sequence is 13 residues long. CDR3 sequence reads: CASSSPRGVEQHF. In nucleotides, the CDR3 is TGTGCCAGCAGTTCCCCCAGGGGGGTAGAGCAGCATTTT.

This chain connects TRBV19 to TRBJ1-5, with D maybe TRBD1 (5 bases). V lost 1 base, J lost 0 bases, and 25 bases lay in between. The CDR3 has 21 amino acids. Germline lookup yields CDR1 LNHDA and CDR2 SQIVND (reference sequence). The CDR3, as DNA: TGTGCCAGTAGTATAGCCCCTTTGGGCACTAATAGGGGCGGTAGCAATCAGCCCCAGCATTTT. Its translation: CASSIAPLGTNRGGSNQPQHF.

This chain connects TRBV29-1 to TRBJ2-1; D possibly corresponds to TRBD2 (6 bases). The germline V gene has CDR1 SQVTM and CDR2 ANQGSEA. The CDR3 runs to 14 residues. The V end lost 6 bases, the J end lost 4 bases, and 16 bases lay between the germline ends. As DNA, the CDR3 is TGCAGCGTGGTTGGGGGAAGCGGGTACAATGAGCAGTTCTTC. This gives the protein CSVVGGSGYNEQFF.

CDR3 bases: TGTGCCAGCAGCTTACGCCGACAGTACTCTGGAAACACCATATATTTT. Protein sequence: CASSLRRQYSGNTIYF. The chain has TRBV7-9 and TRBJ1-3; tentative D call: TRBD1 (5 bases). V gave up 2 bases and J gave up 0 bases, with 11 bases separating them. The germline V gene encodes CDR1 SEHNR and CDR2 FQNEAQ (reference sequence). This CDR3 comprises 16 residues. The entire variable domain, with the rest obtained from reference TRBV7-9 and TRBJ1-3, is as follows: DTGVSQNPRHKITKRGQNVTFRCDPISEHNRLYWYRQTLGQGPEFLTYFQNEAQLEKSRLLSDRFSAERPKGSFSTLEIQRTEQGDSAMYLCASSLRRQYSGNTIYFGEGSWLTVV.

This sequence joins TRBV19 and TRBJ2-2; D remains unclear. V lost 7 bases and J 0 bases, leaving 9 bases between the germline ends. This CDR3 comprises 14 residues. Germline lookup yields CDR1 LNHDA and CDR2 SQIVND (reference sequence). CDR3 bases: TGTGCCAGTAAACCCACATCGAACACCGGGGAGCTGTTTTTT. Its protein product is CASKPTSNTGELFF.

CDR3 DNA: TGTGCCAGCAGTGCTACCGGGACAGACAAACTCGGCAATCAGCCCCAGCATTTT. Protein sequence: CASSATGTDKLGNQPQHF. The rearrangement links TRBV25-1 to TRBJ1-5; 7 nucleotides agree with TRBD1. CDR3 length: 18 amino acids. V lost 4 bases and J lost 2; bases outside the gene matches: 14. The germline gives CDR1 MGHDK, CDR2 SYGVNS.

The chain has TRBV6-5 and TRBJ1-1; a weak D match, TRBD1 (5 bases). Germline V CDR1 and CDR2: MNHEY, SVGAGI. Trimming took off 7 bases at V and 11 bases at J, with 14 bases between the two ends. The CDR3 has 11 residues. CDR3 protein: CASISREGAFF. CDR3 sequence (DNA): TGTGCCAGCATTTCACGAGAGGGGGCTTTCTTT.

V usage is TRBV5-1 and J usage is TRBJ2-7; D is ambiguous. This CDR3 is 14 amino acids long. Per germline, CDR1 SGHRS and CDR2 YFSETQ. Trimming took 0 bases from V and 3 from J, leaving 10 bases between them. Written as DNA, the CDR3 is TGCGCCAGCAGCTTGGGGGCCCAGCGCTACGAGCAGTACTTC. Translated: CASSLGAQRYEQYF.

The chain carries TRBV4-1 and TRBJ2-2; 7 bases agree with TRBD1. The germline gives CDR1 MGHRA, CDR2 YSYEKL. This CDR3 is built from 14 residues. After removal of 2 bases from V and 9 bases from J, the junction contained 6 bases not matched to a gene. This CDR3 is CASSQNRGPRELFF. As DNA, the CDR3 is TGCGCCAGCAGCCAAAATAGGGGGCCCAGGGAGCTGTTTTTT.

The V call is TRBV4-1, the J call TRBJ1-4, with TRBD1 matching over 8 bases. The germline gives CDR1 MGHRA, CDR2 YSYEKL. After removal of 2 bases from V and 0 bases from J, the junction contained 5 bases not matched to a gene. The CDR3 is made up of 17 amino acids. The CDR3 region is CASSQIPRGPTNEKLFF. As DNA, the CDR3 is TGCGCCAGCAGCCAAATCCCCAGGGGGCCAACTAATGAAAAACTGTTTTTT.

The DNA of the CDR3 is TGTGCCAGTAGGGACCGGAGGAACACTGAAGCTTTCTTT. Translated, it gives CASRDRRNTEAFF. V gene TRBV19 combines with J gene TRBJ1-1; D gene ambiguous. This CDR3 is 13 amino acids long. Trimming pared 6 bases from V and 1 base from J, leaving 9 bases between. CDR1 and CDR2 (germline): LNHDA, SQIVND (reference sequence).

The CDR3 loop reads CAWSLQSGGYTF. Here the CDR3 DNA reads TGTGCCTGGAGCCTACAGTCCGGTGGCTACACCTTC. V and J are TRBV30 and TRBJ1-2; D is undetermined. V was clipped by 3 bases and J by 7 bases, with 12 bases between them. From germline, CDR1 is GTSNPN and CDR2 SVGIG (reference sequence). The CDR3 extends over 12 amino acids.

J is TRBJ1-1 and V is TRBV29-1, with 7 bases fitting TRBD1. V dropped 6 bases and J dropped 5; count of bases not matched to a gene: 6. CDR1 is SQVTM, CDR2 ANQGSEA, per germline. CDR3 length: 12 amino acids. The CDR3 is CSVRQGGTEAFF. The CDR3 nucleotides are TGCAGCGTAAGACAGGGTGGGACTGAAGCTTTCTTT.

J is TRBJ1-2 and V is TRBV7-2; 9 positions agree with TRBD1. Looked up from germline, CDR1 is SGHTA and CDR2 is FQGNSA. This CDR3 comprises 14 residues. Germline trimming cut 3 bases from V and 8 bases from J; bases unmatched to any gene: 7. The CDR3 bases are TGTGCCAGCAGCTTCCTTCGGACAGGGGACGGCTACACCTTC. This encodes CASSFLRTGDGYTF.

This clone has just a few counts. The J gene is TRBJ1-4, the V gene TRBV10-3; D perhaps matches TRBD1 (5 bases). The CDR3 is 14 residues long. The germline CDR1 and CDR2 sequences are ENHRY and SYGVKD. Trimming cost V 6 bases and J 5 bases, with 13 bases left between them. CDR3 sequence: CAIRSREGNEKLFF. The CDR3 coding sequence is TGTGCCATCAGGTCAAGGGAGGGGAATGAAAAACTGTTTTTT.

This sequence joins TRBV27 and TRBJ1-1, with TRBD1 matching over 7 bases. CDR3 length: 15 amino acids. Germline CDR1 reads MNHEY; CDR2 reads SMNVEV (reference sequence). With V trimmed by 2 bases and J by 5 bases, 8 bases remained unmatched. In DNA, the CDR3 is TGTGCCAGCAGTTTACTTCTGACAGGGCGAACTGAAGCTTTCTTT. Amino acids: CASSLLLTGRTEAFF.

V usage is TRBV29-1 and J usage is TRBJ1-5; TRBD1 aligns across 7 bases. This CDR3 is 14 amino acids long. V gave up 4 bases and J gave up 4 bases; unmatched junction bases: 7. The germline CDR1 and CDR2 sequences are SQVTM and ANQGSEA. Here the CDR3 reads CSVVEGGRNQPQHF. The CDR3 DNA reads TGCAGCGTTGTTGAAGGGGGCAGGAATCAGCCCCAGCATTTT.

In its sample, this clone was seen once. The chain recombines TRBV6-1 with TRBJ1-2; no definite D call. Trimming removed 3 bases from V and 8 bases from J, with 13 bases in between. Germline V gene sequence: CDR1 MNHNS, CDR2 SASEGT. The CDR3 consists of 13 residues. The DNA for the CDR3 is TGTGCCAGCAGTGATCCGGGAGCGTGGGGCTACACCTTC. Translated, it gives CASSDPGAWGYTF.

This sequence joins TRBV7-8 and TRBJ1-2, with D uncertain. V was shortened by 2 bases and J by 2 bases, with 12 bases between the two germline ends. The CDR3 is made up of 15 amino acids. Germline V gene data show CDR1 as SGHVS and CDR2 as FQNEAQ. The CDR3 DNA sequence: TGTGCCAGCAGCTTACAGACTACCAACAACTATGGCTACACCTTC. Encoded protein: CASSLQTTNNYGYTF.